This T cell receptor beta chain was found in a study of OX40 agonist ivuxolimab in advanced cancers. Overall study context: Treatment of patients was with ivuxolimab, an agonistic anti-OX40 (CD134) antibody. Findings and caveats of the study: What antigens the expanded peripheral T cells recognized was never established.

Samples of blood were obtained at baseline, on cycle 4 day 1, and on cycle 7 day 1. Profiled with immunoSEQ multiplex PCR; TCRdb holds only in-frame clones, not every one. The sample carries about 77,000 clones, about nine tenths recorded once. Only one count was recorded for this clone. Its antigen is currently unknown. This CDR3 has 13 residues. The germline V and J ends were trimmed by 0 bases and 8 bases, with 10 bases remaining between them. Germline-derived CDR1 and CDR2 are GTSNPN and SVGIG (reference sequence). The receptor was derived from an adult with an advanced solid tumor such as melanoma, head and neck, liver or kidney cancer. The sequencing used CD4+ or CD8+ T cells sorted from blood, collected in a trial of the OX40 agonist ivuxolimab. The chain recombines TRBV30 with TRBJ2-2; perhaps TRBD2 as D (6 bases). CDR3 nucleotide sequence: TGTGCCTGGAGTGTACGGGCGGGAGGGGAGCTGTTTTTT. Its translation is CAWSVRAGGELFF.